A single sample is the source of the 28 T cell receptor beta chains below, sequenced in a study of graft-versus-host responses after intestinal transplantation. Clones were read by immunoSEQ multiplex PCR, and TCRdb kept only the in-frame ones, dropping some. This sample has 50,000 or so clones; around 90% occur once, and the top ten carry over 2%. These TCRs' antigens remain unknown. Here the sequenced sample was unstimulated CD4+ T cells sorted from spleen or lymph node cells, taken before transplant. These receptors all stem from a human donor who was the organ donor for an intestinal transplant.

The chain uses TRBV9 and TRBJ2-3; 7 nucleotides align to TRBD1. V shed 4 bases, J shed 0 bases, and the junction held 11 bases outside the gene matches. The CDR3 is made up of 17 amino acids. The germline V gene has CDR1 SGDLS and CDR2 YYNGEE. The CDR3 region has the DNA TGTGCCAGCAGCTACAGGGGCGCCTTACTTAGCACAGATACGCAGTATTTT. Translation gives CASSYRGALLSTDTQYF.

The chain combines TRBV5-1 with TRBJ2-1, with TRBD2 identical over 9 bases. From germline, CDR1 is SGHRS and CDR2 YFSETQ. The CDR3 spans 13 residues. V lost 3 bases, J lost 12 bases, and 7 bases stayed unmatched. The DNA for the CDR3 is TGCGCCAGCAGCTCGGGGACTAGCCCCGTGCAGTTCTTC. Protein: CASSSGTSPVQFF.

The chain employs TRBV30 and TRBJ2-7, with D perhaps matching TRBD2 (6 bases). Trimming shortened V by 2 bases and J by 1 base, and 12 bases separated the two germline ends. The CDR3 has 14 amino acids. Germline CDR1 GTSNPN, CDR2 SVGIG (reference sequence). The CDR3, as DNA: TGTGCCTGGAGTCGTAGGAGGGTTTCCTACGAGCAGTACTTC. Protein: CAWSRRRVSYEQYF. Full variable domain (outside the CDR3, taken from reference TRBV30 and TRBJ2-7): SQTIHQWPATLVQPVGSPLSLECTVEGTSNPNLYWYRQAAGRGLQLLFYSVGIGQISSEVPQNLSASRPQDRQFILSSKKLLLSDSGFYLCAWSRRRVSYEQYFGPGTRLTVT.

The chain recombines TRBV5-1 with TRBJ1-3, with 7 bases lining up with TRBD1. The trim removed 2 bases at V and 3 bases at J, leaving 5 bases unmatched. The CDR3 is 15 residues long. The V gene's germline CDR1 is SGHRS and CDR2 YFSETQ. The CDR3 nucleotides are TGCGCCAGCAGCTTCACAGGGGAAGGTGGAAACACCATATATTTT. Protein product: CASSFTGEGGNTIYF. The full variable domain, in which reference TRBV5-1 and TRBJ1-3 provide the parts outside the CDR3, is KAGVTQTPRYLIKTRGQQVTLSCSPISGHRSVSWYQQTPGQGLQFLFEYFSETQRNKGNFPGRFSGRQFSNSRSEMNVSTLELGDSALYLCASSFTGEGGNTIYFGEGSWLTVV.

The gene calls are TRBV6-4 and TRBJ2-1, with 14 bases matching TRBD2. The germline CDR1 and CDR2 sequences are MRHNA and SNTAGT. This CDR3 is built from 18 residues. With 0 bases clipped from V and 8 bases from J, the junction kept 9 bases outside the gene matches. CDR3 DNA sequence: TGTGCCAGCAGTGACTCCCCGAGGGGACTAGCGGGAGCACATGAGCAGTTCTTC. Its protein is CASSDSPRGLAGAHEQFF.

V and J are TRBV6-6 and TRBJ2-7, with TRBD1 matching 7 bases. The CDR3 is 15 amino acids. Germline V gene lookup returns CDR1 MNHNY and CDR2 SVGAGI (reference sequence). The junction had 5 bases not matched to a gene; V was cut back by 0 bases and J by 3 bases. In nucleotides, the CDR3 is TGTGCCAGCAGTTACTCGAAGGCAGGGGGCTACGAGCAGTACTTC. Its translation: CASSYSKAGGYEQYF.

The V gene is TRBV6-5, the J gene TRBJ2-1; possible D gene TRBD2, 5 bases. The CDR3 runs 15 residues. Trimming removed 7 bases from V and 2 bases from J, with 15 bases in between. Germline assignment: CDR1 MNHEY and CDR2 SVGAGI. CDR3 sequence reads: CASISPGSPYNEQFF. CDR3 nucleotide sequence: TGTGCCAGCATTAGTCCGGGGTCCCCCTACAATGAGCAGTTCTTC.

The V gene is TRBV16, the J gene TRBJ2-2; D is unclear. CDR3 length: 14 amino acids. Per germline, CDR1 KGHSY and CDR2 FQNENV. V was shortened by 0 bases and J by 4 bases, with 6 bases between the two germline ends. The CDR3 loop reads CASSQSDGTGELFF. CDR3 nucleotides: TGTGCCAGCAGCCAATCGGACGGCACCGGGGAGCTGTTTTTT.

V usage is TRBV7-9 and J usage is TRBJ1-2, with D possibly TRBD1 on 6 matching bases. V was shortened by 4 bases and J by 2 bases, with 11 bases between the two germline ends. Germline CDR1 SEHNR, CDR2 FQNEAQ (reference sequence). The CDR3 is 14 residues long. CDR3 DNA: TGTGCCAGCAGCTCGCCGACAGGCAACTATGGCTACACCTTC. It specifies CASSSPTGNYGYTF. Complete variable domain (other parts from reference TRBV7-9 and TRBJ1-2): DTGVSQNPRHKITKRGQNVTFRCDPISEHNRLYWYRQTLGQGPEFLTYFQNEAQLEKSRLLSDRFSAERPKGSFSTLEIQRTEQGDSAMYLCASSSPTGNYGYTFGSGTRLTVV.

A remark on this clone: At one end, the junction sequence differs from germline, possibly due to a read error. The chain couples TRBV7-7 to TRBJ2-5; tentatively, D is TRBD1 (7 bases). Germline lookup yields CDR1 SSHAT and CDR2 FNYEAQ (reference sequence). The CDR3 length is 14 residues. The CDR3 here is CASSRQGGQETQYF. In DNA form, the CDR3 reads TGTGCTAGCAGTCGGCAGGGGGGCCAAGAGACCCAGTACTTC.

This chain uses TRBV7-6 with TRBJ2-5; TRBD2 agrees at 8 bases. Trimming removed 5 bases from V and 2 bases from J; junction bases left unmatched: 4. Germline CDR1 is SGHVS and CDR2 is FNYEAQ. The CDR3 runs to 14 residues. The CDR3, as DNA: TGTGCCAGCAGCCGGGGGGGCGCTCAAGAGACCCAGTACTTC. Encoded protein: CASSRGGAQETQYF.

CDR3 in DNA: TGTGCCAGCAGTCCCGGACTAGCGAGGGGCACAGATACGCAGTATTTT. Encoded protein: CASSPGLARGTDTQYF. The chain recombines TRBV28 with TRBJ2-3, with 9 bases matching TRBD2. V lost 5 bases and J lost 1; bases outside the gene matches: 7. This CDR3 contains 16 residues. CDR1 is MDHEN, CDR2 SYDVKM, per germline. Filled out from reference TRBV28 and TRBJ2-3, the complete variable domain reads DVKVTQSSRYLVKRTGEKVFLECVQDMDHENMFWYRQDPGLGLRLIYFSYDVKMKEKGDIPEGYSVSREKKERFSLILESASTNQTSMYLCASSPGLARGTDTQYFGPGTRLTVL.

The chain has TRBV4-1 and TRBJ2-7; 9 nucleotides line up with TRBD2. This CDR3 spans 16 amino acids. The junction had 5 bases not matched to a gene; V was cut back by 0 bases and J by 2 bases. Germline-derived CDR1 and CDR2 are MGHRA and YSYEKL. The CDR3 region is CASSQDLGLAPYEQYF. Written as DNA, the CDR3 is TGCGCCAGCAGCCAAGATTTAGGACTAGCGCCCTACGAGCAGTACTTC.

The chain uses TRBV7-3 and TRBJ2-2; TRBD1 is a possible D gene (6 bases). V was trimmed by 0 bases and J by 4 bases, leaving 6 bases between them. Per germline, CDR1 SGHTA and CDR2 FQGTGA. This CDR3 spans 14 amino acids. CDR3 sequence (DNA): TGTGCCAGCAGCTTAACAGGGGGCACCGGGGAGCTGTTTTTT. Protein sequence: CASSLTGGTGELFF. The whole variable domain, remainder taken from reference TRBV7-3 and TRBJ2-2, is GAGVSQTPSNKVTEKGKYVELRCDPISGHTALYWYRQSLGQGPEFLIYFQGTGAADDSGLPNDRFFAVRPEGSVSTLKIQRTERGDSAVYLCASSLTGGTGELFFGEGSRLTVL.

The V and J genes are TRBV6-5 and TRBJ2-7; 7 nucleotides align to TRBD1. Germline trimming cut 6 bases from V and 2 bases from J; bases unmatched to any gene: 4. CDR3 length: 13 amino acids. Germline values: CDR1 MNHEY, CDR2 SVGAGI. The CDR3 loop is CASRRTGPYEQYF. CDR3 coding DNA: TGTGCCAGCAGGAGGACAGGCCCCTACGAGCAGTACTTC.

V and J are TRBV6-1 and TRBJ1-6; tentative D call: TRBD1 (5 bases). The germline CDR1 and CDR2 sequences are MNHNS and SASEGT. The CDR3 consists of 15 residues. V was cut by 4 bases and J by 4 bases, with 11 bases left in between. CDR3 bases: TGTGCCAGCAGTGTACAGGCAACTTATAATTCACCCCTCCACTTT. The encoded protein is CASSVQATYNSPLHF.

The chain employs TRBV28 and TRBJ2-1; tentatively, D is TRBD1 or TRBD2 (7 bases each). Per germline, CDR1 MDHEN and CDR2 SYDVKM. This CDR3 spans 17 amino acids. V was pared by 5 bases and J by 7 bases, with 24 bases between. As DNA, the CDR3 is TGTGCCAGCAGTCCCGAAGCGGGACAGTGGGTACGAAATGAGCAGTTCTTC. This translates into CASSPEAGQWVRNEQFF.

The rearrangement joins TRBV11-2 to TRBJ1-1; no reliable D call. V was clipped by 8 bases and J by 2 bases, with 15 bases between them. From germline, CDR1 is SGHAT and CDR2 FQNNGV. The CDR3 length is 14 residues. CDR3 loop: CASDPIGRNTEAFF. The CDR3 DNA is TGTGCCAGCGACCCCATAGGACGTAACACTGAAGCTTTCTTT. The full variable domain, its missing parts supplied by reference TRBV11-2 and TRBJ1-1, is EAGVAQSPRYKIIEKRQSVAFWCNPISGHATLYWYQQILGQGPKLLIQFQNNGVVDDSQLPKDRFSAERLKGVDSTLKIQPAKLEDSAVYLCASDPIGRNTEAFFGQGTRLTVV.

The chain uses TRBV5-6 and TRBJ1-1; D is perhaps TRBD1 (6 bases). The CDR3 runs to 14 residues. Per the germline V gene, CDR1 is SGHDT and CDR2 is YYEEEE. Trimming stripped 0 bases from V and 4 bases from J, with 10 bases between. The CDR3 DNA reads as TGTGCCAGCAGCTTGGTCAACAGGGCCACTGAAGCTTTCTTT. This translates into CASSLVNRATEAFF.

The CDR3 DNA follows: TGTGCCAGCAGCCCCCCGGGTAGCGGTATCACAGATACGCAGTATTTT. Translating it yields CASSPPGSGITDTQYF. The chain links TRBV9 to TRBJ2-3; D possibly corresponds to TRBD2 (6 bases). This CDR3 contains 16 residues. Trimming shortened V by 4 bases and J by 2 bases, and 17 bases separated the two germline ends. Germline CDR1 is SGDLS and CDR2 is YYNGEE.

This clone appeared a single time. The CDR3 coding sequence is TGTGCCAGCAGCACGGGGCTAGTGGGCGAGCAGTACTTC. Its protein is CASSTGLVGEQYF. V is TRBV5-4 and J is TRBJ2-7; the D gene could be TRBD1 or TRBD2 (5 bases each). V was shortened by 4 bases and J by 6 bases, with 14 bases between the two germline ends. The CDR3 consists of 13 residues. Germline V CDR1 and CDR2: SGHNT, YYREEE (reference sequence).

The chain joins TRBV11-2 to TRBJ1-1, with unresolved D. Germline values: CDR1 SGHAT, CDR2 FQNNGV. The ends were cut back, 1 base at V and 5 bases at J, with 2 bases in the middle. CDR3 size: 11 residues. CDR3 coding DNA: TGTGCCAGCAGCTTAGGGACTGAAGCTTTCTTT. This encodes CASSLGTEAFF.

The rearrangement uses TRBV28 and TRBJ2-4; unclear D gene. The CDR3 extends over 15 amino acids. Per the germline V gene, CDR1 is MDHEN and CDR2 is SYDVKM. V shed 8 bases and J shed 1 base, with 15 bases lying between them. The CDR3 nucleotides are TGTGCCAGCCCCGGTGGAATTGCGGCCAAAAACATTCAGTACTTC. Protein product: CASPGGIAAKNIQYF.

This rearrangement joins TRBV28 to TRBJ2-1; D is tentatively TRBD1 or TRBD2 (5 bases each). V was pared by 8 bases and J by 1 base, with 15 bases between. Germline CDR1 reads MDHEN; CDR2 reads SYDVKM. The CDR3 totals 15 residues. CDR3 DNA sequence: TGTGCCAGCCTACACCGGGGCCGGTCCTACAATGAGCAGTTCTTC. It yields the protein CASLHRGRSYNEQFF. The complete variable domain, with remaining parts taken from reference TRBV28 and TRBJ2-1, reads DVKVTQSSRYLVKRTGEKVFLECVQDMDHENMFWYRQDPGLGLRLIYFSYDVKMKEKGDIPEGYSVSREKKERFSLILESASTNQTSMYLCASLHRGRSYNEQFFGPGTRLTVL.

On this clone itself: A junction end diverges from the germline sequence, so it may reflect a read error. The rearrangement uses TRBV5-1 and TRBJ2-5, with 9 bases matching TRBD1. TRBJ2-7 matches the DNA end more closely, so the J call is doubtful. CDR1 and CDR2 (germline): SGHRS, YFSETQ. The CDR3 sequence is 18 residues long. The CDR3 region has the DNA TGCGCCGGCAGCTTGGGAGCCGGGACAGGGTCGTGGAACTACGAGCAGTACTTC. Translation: CAGSLGAGTGSWNYEQYF.

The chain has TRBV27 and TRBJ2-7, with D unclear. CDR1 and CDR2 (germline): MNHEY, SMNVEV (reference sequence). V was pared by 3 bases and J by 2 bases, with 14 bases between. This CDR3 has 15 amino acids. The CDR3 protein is CASSFLTHTTYEQYF. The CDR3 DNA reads TGTGCCAGCAGTTTCCTAACCCATACCACCTACGAGCAGTACTTC.

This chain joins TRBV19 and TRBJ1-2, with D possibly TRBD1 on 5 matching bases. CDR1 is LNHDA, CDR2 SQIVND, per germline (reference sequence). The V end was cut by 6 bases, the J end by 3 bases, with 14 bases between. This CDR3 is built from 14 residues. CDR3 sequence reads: CASSRREFDYGYTF. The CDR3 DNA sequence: TGTGCCAGTAGCCGCAGGGAATTCGACTATGGCTACACCTTC.

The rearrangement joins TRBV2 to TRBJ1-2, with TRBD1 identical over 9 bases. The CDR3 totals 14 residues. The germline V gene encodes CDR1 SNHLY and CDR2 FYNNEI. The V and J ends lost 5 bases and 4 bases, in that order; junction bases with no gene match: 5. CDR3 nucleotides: TGTGCCAGCAGTACGTGGGGACAGGGCTATGGCTACACCTTC. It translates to CASSTWGQGYGYTF.